Detailed here is one T cell receptor (beta chain). This clonotype was counted between two and nine times. Its antigen is currently not known. Per-nucleotide qualities are absent, and no much larger clonotype sits a single base away. This sample's treatment or condition label indicates: live attenuated yellow fever vaccine strain. At each blood-draw timepoint, two biological replicates of bulk PBMCs were obtained. PBMCs were isolated from peripheral blood using a standard Ficoll-Paque protocol. TriZol was used to extract RNA from bulk PBMCs, CD4 and CD8 fractions, and dextramer-positive and dextramer-negative fractions. TCR cDNA was synthesized by 5'RACE template switching, through which a universal primer site and unique molecular identifiers were introduced. cDNA synthesis was primed from both the TCR alpha and TCR beta constant segments. Two PCR steps were used to amplify libraries, with sample barcodes and sequencing adapters being added in the second step. Sequencing of the libraries was done on either Illumina HiSeq 2500 (2x100 bp) or NovaSeq (2x150 bp). Concerning the study's data processing: Demultiplexing of reads and collapsing into UMI consensus sequences were performed with MIGEC, and V(D)J alignment was carried out with MiXCR. Clonotypes responding to the vaccine were identified with edgeR on replicate PBMC samples, with the criteria of FDR below 0.01 and a log2 fold change above 5 up to day 15. CD4 or CD8 identity was assigned to each bulk clonotype according to whether the clonotype was present at higher abundance in the sequenced CD4 repertoire or the sequenced CD8 repertoire. TCRdb ran its own pipeline on the public reads, namely fastp trimming at Q25 and MiXCR clone calling, and kept in-frame beta chains. Duplicate CDR3 protein sequences are folded into a single record with the most common DNA and genes. The V and J calls, along with clone size, are taken from TCRdb and not from the paper's own processing. This sample comprises about 630,000 distinct CDR3 sequences, 9% to 15% of them detected only once. The ten largest clones capture about 16% of the sample.

The CDR3 measures 14 amino acids from cysteine to phenylalanine. The entry retains the CDR3 DNA only, 42 bases that are in frame from base 1. Deletion took 3 bases off V and 5 bases off J, with a span of 8 bases between the germline ends. The germline V gene provides CDR1 KGHSH and CDR2 LQKENI. This record belongs to a study of T cells after yellow fever vaccination (dated by TCRdb to about 2019). Concerning the study at large: Libraries from fractions with low cell numbers were prepared with the SMART-Seq v4 Ultra Low Input RNA kit. To follow T-cell clones before and after primary and booster YFV17D yellow fever vaccination, bulk TCR alpha and beta repertoires were sequenced over time. Two healthy male donors, one aged 18 to 29 and one aged 30 to 40 years, made up the cohort. Blood samples were taken at several timepoints before and after primary and secondary immunization, and bulk PBMC replicates and cell subsets were isolated. What the authors observed across the whole study: Because the study included only a couple of donors, the extent to which the findings can be generalized is limited. Most clones expanded after primary vaccination (approximately 96% of CD4 and roughly 90% of CD8) were re-detected after the booster, suggesting that broad memory maintenance occurred. FACS-sorted repertoires could contain abundant contaminating clonotypes from the bulk population, so computational filtering was required. The secondary T-cell response was weaker than the primary response but faster, peaking on day 5 instead of day 15. A small fraction of clonotypes showed up in both the CD4 and CD8 compartments, probably as a result of convergent recombination.

This material consisted of PBMCs, taken on the day of the yellow fever booster vaccination. The sequence joins TRBV18 to TRBJ1-6; the D gene cannot be named for sure. The sequence was obtained from a man aged 25-45 years who received the YFV17D yellow fever vaccine. The base sequence is TGTGCCAGCTCACCTCGGAGGGATAATTCACCCCTCCACTTT. Its translation reads: CASSPRRDNSPLHF.